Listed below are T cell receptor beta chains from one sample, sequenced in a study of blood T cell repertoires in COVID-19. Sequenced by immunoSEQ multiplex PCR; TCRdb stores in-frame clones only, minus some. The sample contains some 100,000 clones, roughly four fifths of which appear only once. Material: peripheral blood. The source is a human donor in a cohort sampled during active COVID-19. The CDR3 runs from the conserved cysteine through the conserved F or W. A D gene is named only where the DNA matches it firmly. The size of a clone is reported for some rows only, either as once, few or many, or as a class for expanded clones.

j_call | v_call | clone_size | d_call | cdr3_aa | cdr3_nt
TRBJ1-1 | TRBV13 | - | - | CASSLDRLVNTEAFF | TGTGCCAGCAGCTTAGATCGGTTGGTGAACACTGAAGCTTTCTTT
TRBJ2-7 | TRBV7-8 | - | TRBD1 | CASSNTLDRSSYEQYF | TGTGCCAGCAGTAATACTTTGGACAGGAGCTCCTACGAGCAGTACTTC
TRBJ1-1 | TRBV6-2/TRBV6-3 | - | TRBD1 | CASSYPGTAPLRTEAFF | TGTGCCAGCAGTTACCCGGGGACAGCTCCTCTGAGGACTGAAGCTTTCTTT
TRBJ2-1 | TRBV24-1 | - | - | CATAGGSIGNEQFF | TGTGCCACCGCAGGAGGTTCTATTGGCAATGAGCAGTTCTTC
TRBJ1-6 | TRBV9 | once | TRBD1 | CASIPPDRNNSPLHF | TGTGCCAGCATCCCCCCGGACAGGAATAATTCACCCCTCCACTTT
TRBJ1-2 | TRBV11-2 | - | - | CASNPGPRSYGYTF | TGTGCCAGCAATCCGGGTCCCCGCTCCTATGGCTACACCTTC
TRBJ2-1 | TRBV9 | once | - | CASSVDVGGEQFF | TGTGCCAGCAGCGTAGACGTCGGCGGTGAGCAGTTCTTC
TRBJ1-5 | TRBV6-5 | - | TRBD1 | CASQNRGSNQPQHF | TGTGCCAGCCAAAACAGGGGGAGCAATCAGCCCCAGCATTTT
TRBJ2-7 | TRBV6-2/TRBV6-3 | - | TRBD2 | CASSSQRGAGGYEQYF | TGTGCCAGCAGTTCACAGCGGGGAGCCGGGGGGTACGAGCAGTACTTC
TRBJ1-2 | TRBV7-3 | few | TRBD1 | CASSLTPGQGYGYTF | TGTGCCAGCAGCTTAACCCCGGGACAGGGATATGGCTACACCTTC
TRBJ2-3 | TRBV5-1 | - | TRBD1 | CASSPARGNFPDTQYF | TGCGCCAGCAGCCCGGCCAGGGGGAATTTTCCAGATACGCAGTATTTT
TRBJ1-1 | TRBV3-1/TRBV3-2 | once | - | CASSRAVRANTEAFF | TGTGCCAGCAGCCGTGCTGTCAGGGCGAACACTGAAGCTTTCTTT
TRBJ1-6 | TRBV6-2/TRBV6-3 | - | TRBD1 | CASSYFQGANSPLHF | TGTGCCAGCAGTTATTTCCAGGGGGCGAATTCACCCCTCCACTTT
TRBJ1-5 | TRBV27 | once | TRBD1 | CASSFVGQGYQPQHF | TGTGCCAGCAGTTTTGTGGGACAGGGATATCAGCCCCAGCATTTT
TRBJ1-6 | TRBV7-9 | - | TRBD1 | CASSNGQGFYNSPLHF | TGTGCCAGCAGCAACGGACAGGGCTTCTATAATTCACCCCTCCACTTT
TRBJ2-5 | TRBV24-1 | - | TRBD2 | CATSDFRGGFETQYF | TGTGCCACCAGTGATTTCCGGGGAGGGTTCGAGACCCAGTACTTC
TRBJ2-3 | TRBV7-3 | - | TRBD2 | CASSRTSEGDTQYF | TGTGCCAGCAGTCGGACTAGCGAGGGAGATACGCAGTATTTT
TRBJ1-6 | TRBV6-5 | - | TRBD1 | CASRRPGQPYSPLHF | TGTGCCAGCAGACGTCCGGGACAGCCTTATTCACCCCTCCACTTT
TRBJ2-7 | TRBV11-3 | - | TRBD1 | CASSLVRVRGNCEQYF | TGTGCCAGCAGCTTAGTACGGGTCAGGGGGAACTGCGAGCAGTACTTC
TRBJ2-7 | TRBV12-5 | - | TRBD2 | CASGLLRRGGSYEQYF | TGTGCTAGTGGTTTGCTCCGGCGGGGGGGCTCCTACGAGCAGTACTTC
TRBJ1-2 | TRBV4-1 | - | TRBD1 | CASSQEGGAGYGYTF | TGCGCCAGCAGCCAAGAAGGGGGCGCAGGGTATGGCTACACCTTC
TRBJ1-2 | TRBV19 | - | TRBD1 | CASSIVAGGLRYTF | TGTGCCAGTAGTATTGTCGCAGGGGGCTTACGCTACACCTTC
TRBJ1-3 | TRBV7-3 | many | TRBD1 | CASSPRQGRSGNTIYF | TGTGCCAGCAGCCCTCGACAGGGCCGCTCTGGAAACACCATATATTTT
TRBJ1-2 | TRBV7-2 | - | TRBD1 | CASSSHGGTGGGYGYTF | TGTGCCAGCAGCTCCCATGGCGGAACAGGGGGAGGCTATGGCTACACCTTC
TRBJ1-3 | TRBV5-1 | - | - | CASSGGAAGNTIYF | TGCGCCAGCAGTGGGGGGGCTGCGGGAAACACCATATATTTT
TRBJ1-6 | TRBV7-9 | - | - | CASSYLGVGNSPLHF | TGTGCCAGCAGCTATCTAGGGGTTGGCAATTCACCCCTCCACTTT
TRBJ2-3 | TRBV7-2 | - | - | CASSFAKGGEFTQYF | TGTGCCAGCAGCTTCGCCAAGGGGGGGGAGTTCACGCAGTATTTT
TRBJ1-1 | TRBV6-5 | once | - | CASTGGGITEAFF | TGTGCCAGCACCGGGGGAGGGATCACTGAAGCTTTCTTT
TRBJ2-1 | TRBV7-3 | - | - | CASSISGVRNEQFF | TGTGCCAGCAGCATCTCCGGGGTCCGCAATGAGCAGTTCTTC
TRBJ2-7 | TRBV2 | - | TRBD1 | CASKFFGQGAGEQYF | TGTGCCAGCAAGTTCTTCGGACAGGGGGCGGGCGAGCAGTACTTC
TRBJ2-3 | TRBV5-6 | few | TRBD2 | CASSQIVPGLAGGPFGHF | TGTGCCAGCAGCCAAATTGTCCCGGGACTAGCGGGGGGGCCCTTTGGGCATTTT
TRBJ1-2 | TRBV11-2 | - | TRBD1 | CASSSDRGQDGYTF | TGTGCCAGCAGCTCCGACAGGGGGCAGGATGGCTACACCTTC
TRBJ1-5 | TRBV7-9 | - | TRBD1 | CASSSGTGYQPQHF | TGTGCCAGCAGCTCAGGGACAGGGTATCAGCCCCAGCATTTT
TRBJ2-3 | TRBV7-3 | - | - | CASSENGGIYTDTQYF | TGTGCCAGCAGCGAAAATGGCGGGATTTACACAGATACGCAGTATTTT
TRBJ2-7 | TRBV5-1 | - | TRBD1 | CASKFTGGSYEQYF | TGCGCCAGCAAGTTTACAGGGGGATCCTACGAGCAGTACTTC
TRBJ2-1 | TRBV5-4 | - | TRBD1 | CASSPGQYYNEQFF | TGTGCCAGCAGCCCGGGACAGTACTACAATGAGCAGTTCTTC
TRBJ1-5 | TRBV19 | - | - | CASIGLGSLFGQPQHF | TGTGCCAGTATAGGATTAGGCAGCCTTTTCGGGCAGCCCCAGCATTTT